The TCR beta chain under discussion was sequenced for a study of T cell responses to AZD1222 COVID-19 vaccine. Study overall: Second doses that came at about 4 or about 12 weeks were put together. The study's findings and limits: Donors, mostly white British, included more females; clonal diversity was possibly underestimated. Regions 160-218 and 743-854 dominated among vaccine-associated CD4 TCRs spanning spike. Elevations in Spike-specific TCR breadth and depth followed administration of two AZD1222 doses.

The CDR3 spans 16 residues. About this clone itself: Antigen specificity is unknown.

Only in-frame clones appear in the TCRdb table, and some are missing; sequencing was by immunoSEQ multiplex PCR. The data show about 150,000 clones, roughly 90% seen once. The chain uses TRBV21-1 and TRBJ1-1; the table calls TRBD1, which could not be checked here. TRBV21-1 corresponds to a pseudogene. The clonotype comes from an adult in good health. The source was peripheral blood, collected on day 0 of AZD1222 vaccination. The CDR3 DNA reads TGTGCCAGCAGCAGGGTGTGGGATACAGGGTACACTGAAGCTTTCTTT. Translated, it gives CASSRVWDTGYTEAFF.